A selection of T cell receptor beta chains follows, all from one sample in a study of shared clonotypes between healthy human individuals. Measured with immunoSEQ multiplex PCR; TCRdb has only the in-frame clones, and not every one. The sample records approximately 2.3 million clones, over 90% being singletons. Input material: naive CD4+ T cells from PBMCs. The receptors here all came from a man younger than 30 in good health. Some clones in this sample may be carry-over from other donors' samples. CDR3s include the opening cysteine and the closing phenylalanine or tryptophan. Each record gives: CDR3 DNA, CDR3 protein, D gene, clone size, V gene, J gene. D genes are given only for firm matches. Not all rows give a size; the values are once, few, many and, for expanded clones, a class.

CDR3 DNA: TGTGCCAGCAGCTTTAGCGGGAGCAGATACGAGCAGTACTTC
CDR3 protein: CASSFSGSRYEQYF
D gene: TRBD2
clone size: NA
V gene: TRBV7-2
J gene: TRBJ2-7

CDR3 DNA: TGTGCCAGCAGTTTGCCCTTTAAATACGAGCAGTACTTC
CDR3 protein: CASSLPFKYEQYF
D gene: NA
clone size: NA
V gene: TRBV28
J gene: TRBJ2-7

CDR3 DNA: TGCGCCAGCAGCATACAGACAGGGGAGAATGAAAAACTGTTTTTT
CDR3 protein: CASSIQTGENEKLFF
D gene: TRBD1
clone size: NA
V gene: TRBV5-1
J gene: TRBJ1-4

CDR3 DNA: TGTGCCAGTAGTATAGAAGGGACCCCCGCTTTCTTT
CDR3 protein: CASSIEGTPAFF
D gene: NA
clone size: NA
V gene: TRBV19
J gene: TRBJ1-1

CDR3 DNA: TGTGCCAGCAGACCTAGACCCTCTGAAGCTTTCTTT
CDR3 protein: CASRPRPSEAFF
D gene: NA
clone size: NA
V gene: TRBV28
J gene: TRBJ1-1

CDR3 DNA: TGTGCCAGCAGTTACCGACAGGCAGACTACGAGCAGTACTTC
CDR3 protein: CASSYRQADYEQYF
D gene: NA
clone size: NA
V gene: TRBV27
J gene: TRBJ2-7

CDR3 DNA: TGTGCCAGCTCACCTCTTCCAACCAACTATGGCTACACCTTC
CDR3 protein: CASSPLPTNYGYTF
D gene: NA
clone size: NA
V gene: TRBV18
J gene: TRBJ1-2

CDR3 DNA: TGTGCCAGCCATCGAGACGGGGTTGGTGGCTACACCTTC
CDR3 protein: CASHRDGVGGYTF
D gene: NA
clone size: NA
V gene: TRBV2
J gene: TRBJ1-2

CDR3 DNA: TGTGCCAGTAGTATAAGGGCGCCCGCCCAGCCCCAGCATTTT
CDR3 protein: CASSIRAPAQPQHF
D gene: NA
clone size: few
V gene: TRBV19
J gene: TRBJ1-5

CDR3 DNA: TGCGCCAGCAGCTTGGGTGCCCCCGGGGGCACTGAAGCTTTCTTT
CDR3 protein: CASSLGAPGGTEAFF
D gene: NA
clone size: NA
V gene: TRBV5-1
J gene: TRBJ1-1

CDR3 DNA: TGCAGCGTTGGGTGGCACCCCTATGGCTACACCTTC
CDR3 protein: CSVGWHPYGYTF
D gene: NA
clone size: few
V gene: TRBV29-1
J gene: TRBJ1-2

CDR3 DNA: TGTGCCAGCAGTTTACTGAGGCGGACAGGGGGCACTGAAGCTTTCTTT
CDR3 protein: CASSLLRRTGGTEAFF
D gene: TRBD1
clone size: once
V gene: TRBV28
J gene: TRBJ1-1

CDR3 DNA: TGTGCCAGCAGCCCCCGTGGCAGCGATTCCTACGAGCAGTACTTC
CDR3 protein: CASSPRGSDSYEQYF
D gene: NA
clone size: NA
V gene: TRBV7-3
J gene: TRBJ2-7

CDR3 DNA: TGTGCCAGCAGCGCCCCAGGGAACTATGGCTACACCTTC
CDR3 protein: CASSAPGNYGYTF
D gene: NA
clone size: NA
V gene: TRBV7-6
J gene: TRBJ1-2

CDR3 DNA: TGTGCCAGCAGGGACATAGCGGGAGGGTTCACAGATACGCAGTATTTT
CDR3 protein: CASRDIAGGFTDTQYF
D gene: TRBD2
clone size: NA
V gene: TRBV2
J gene: TRBJ2-3

CDR3 DNA: TGTGCCAGCAGTGTAGCAGGACATCAGCCCCAGCATTTT
CDR3 protein: CASSVAGHQPQHF
D gene: NA
clone size: NA
V gene: TRBV2
J gene: TRBJ1-5

CDR3 DNA: TGTGCCAGCAGCACTGGACTAAGCCTGGAGCAGTACTTC
CDR3 protein: CASSTGLSLEQYF
D gene: NA
clone size: NA
V gene: TRBV9
J gene: TRBJ2-7

CDR3 DNA: TGCAGTGCTTTAGCTAGCTACGAGCAGTACTTC
CDR3 protein: CSALASYEQYF
D gene: NA
clone size: NA
V gene: TRBV20-1
J gene: TRBJ2-7